The 27 T cell receptor beta chains reported below all come from one sample, sequenced in a study of control samples from healthy donors and cancer patients. Produced via immunoSEQ multiplex PCR; TCRdb's table is partial and in-frame only. The table shows about 180,000 clones, with roughly 94% occurring only once. The sequencing input was blood. These receptors were taken from a woman between 18 and 29 years old in good health.

The chain recombines TRBV12-3 or TRBV12-4 with TRBJ1-2; perhaps TRBD1 as D (6 bases). The CDR3 contains 12 residues. V lost 6 bases and J lost 6, with 11 bases in between. CDR3 protein: CASRETGHGYTF. The CDR3 DNA is TGTGCCAGCAGAGAAACAGGGCATGGCTACACCTTC.

This clone has only one observation. CDR3 DNA: TGTGCCAGCAGCGCTGACCATAGCTCCTATAATTCACCCCTCCACTTT. Amino acids: CASSADHSSYNSPLHF. This chain joins TRBV9 and TRBJ1-6; D is unresolved. There are 16 residues in the CDR3. In germline, CDR1 is SGDLS, CDR2 YYNGEE. The V gene lost 3 bases and the J gene lost 0 bases, with 10 bases spanning the gap.

The chain has TRBV10-3 and TRBJ2-6; D may be TRBD1 (5 bases). The V and J ends lost 0 bases and 2 bases respectively, with 11 bases between them. The CDR3 covers 17 residues. Per the germline V gene, CDR1 is ENHRY and CDR2 is SYGVKD. CDR3 sequence reads: CAISESGSGTGANVLTF. Written as DNA, the CDR3 is TGTGCCATCAGTGAGTCGGGGTCAGGGACTGGGGCCAACGTCCTGACTTTC.

In this sample, this clone turned up a few times. The chain is built from TRBV6-5 and TRBJ1-6; D gene uncertain. Between the trimmed V and J ends, which lost 0 bases and 10 bases, there was a span of 10 bases. The germline gives CDR1 MNHEY, CDR2 SVGAGI. This CDR3 comprises 14 residues. CDR3 loop: CASSYSQKQSPLHF. CDR3 DNA sequence: TGTGCCAGCAGTTACTCCCAAAAACAGTCACCCCTCCACTTT.

This chain links TRBV10-2 with TRBJ2-3; D not certain. Trimming took 2 bases from V and 3 from J, leaving 12 bases between them. Germline V gene lookup returns CDR1 WSHSY and CDR2 SAAADI. The CDR3 sequence is 15 residues long. CDR3 nucleotide sequence: TGCGCCAGCAGTGAGCTGGGTTCGATGACAGATACGCAGTATTTT. Its protein is CASSELGSMTDTQYF.

The V call is TRBV4-1, the J call TRBJ2-1, with D possibly being TRBD2 (6 bases). CDR1 is MGHRA, CDR2 YSYEKL, per germline. Trimming left V 4 bases short and J 3 bases short, with 13 bases between. The length of the CDR3 is 15 residues. CDR3 bases: TGCGCCAGCAGCCGGGGGGAGTGGGTCTACAATGAGCAGTTCTTC. Its translation: CASSRGEWVYNEQFF.

The chain joins TRBV11-3 to TRBJ1-1; D remains ambiguous. Germline V gene sequence: CDR1 SGHNT, CDR2 YENEEA. The CDR3 is made up of 11 amino acids. The V end was cut by 7 bases, the J end by 5 bases, with 8 bases between. The CDR3: CASTLETEAFF. The CDR3 DNA reads as TGTGCCAGCACCCTGGAGACTGAAGCTTTCTTT.

This clone appeared once. The chain has TRBV5-1 and TRBJ2-1; D is unclear. From germline, CDR1 is SGHRS and CDR2 YFSETQ. This CDR3 comprises 14 residues. Trimming pared 5 bases from V and 1 base from J, leaving 10 bases between. CDR3 in amino acids: CASSDDQSYNEQFF. CDR3 nucleotides: TGCGCCAGCAGTGATGACCAGTCCTACAATGAGCAGTTCTTC.

This clone was detected once. The rearrangement uses TRBV12-2 and TRBJ1-5. TRBV12-2 is designated a pseudogene. CDR3 length equals 16 residues. CDR3 bases: TGTGCAAGTCGCTTAGGCGGCGTGAAGAAAAATCAGCCCCAGCATTTT. Protein product: CASRLGGVKKNQPQHF.

Of note for this clone: Other DNA sequences in the sample encode the same CDR3. The chain carries TRBV5-6 and TRBJ2-3; D perhaps matches TRBD2 (5 bases). The germline gives CDR1 SGHDT, CDR2 YYEEEE. CDR3 length: 15 residues. The V end was cut by 0 bases, the J end by 0 bases, with 8 bases between. CDR3 DNA sequence: TGTGCCAGCAGCTTGGTAAAGCGGAGCACAGATACGCAGTATTTT. The encoded protein is CASSLVKRSTDTQYF.

The rearrangement uses TRBV4-3 and TRBJ1-6; no clear D. Deletions cut 0 bases from V and 0 bases from J, with 12 bases between. There are 18 residues in the CDR3. CDR1 and CDR2 from the germline V gene are LGHNA and YSLEER. This chain's CDR3 is CASSQDWLSLSYNSPLHF. The CDR3 DNA sequence: TGCGCCAGCAGCCAAGATTGGCTCAGCCTCTCCTATAATTCACCCCTCCACTTT.

The genes are TRBV5-1 and TRBJ1-3, with a possible D match to TRBD1 (5 bases). The CDR3 length is 13 residues. The germline CDR1 and CDR2 sequences are SGHRS and YFSETQ. V shed 5 bases and J shed 4 bases, with 10 bases lying between them. CDR3 bases: TGCGCCAGCAGGACGGGGGAGGGAAACACCATATATTTT. Protein: CASRTGEGNTIYF.

A single count supports this clone. The J gene is TRBJ2-2, the V gene TRBV19; TRBD2 matches 7 bases. Germline assignment: CDR1 LNHDA and CDR2 SQIVND (reference sequence). V shed 5 bases and J 6 bases; nucleotides not matched to a gene: 15. The CDR3 has 17 residues. The CDR3 loop reads CASSSDSSGGWAGELFF. CDR3 nucleotide sequence: TGTGCCAGTAGTTCTGATTCTTCCGGGGGGTGGGCCGGGGAGCTGTTTTTT.

The V gene is TRBV9, the J gene TRBJ1-5; 10 bases map to TRBD1. This CDR3 contains 15 residues. Trimming removed 3 bases from V and 5 bases from J; junction bases left unmatched: 5. CDR1 is SGDLS, CDR2 YYNGEE, per germline. The CDR3 reads CASSEGTGDDQPQHF. The CDR3 DNA follows: TGTGCCAGCAGCGAGGGGACAGGGGATGATCAGCCCCAGCATTTT.

The chain has TRBV6-5 and TRBJ1-3; D is uncertain. The CDR3 runs to 14 residues. V was cut by 6 bases and J by 0 bases, with 9 bases left in between. Germline assignment: CDR1 MNHEY and CDR2 SVGAGI. The CDR3 DNA reads TGTGCCAGCAGACCCCCCGGCTCTGGAAACACCATATATTTT. It translates to CASRPPGSGNTIYF.

This clone was seen a few times. The CDR3: CASSLKDRVHGYTF. The CDR3 DNA reads as TGTGCCAGCTCATTAAAAGACAGGGTTCATGGCTACACCTTC. The V call is TRBV18, the J call TRBJ1-2; 7 nucleotides align to TRBD1. The CDR3 length is 14 residues. Germline CDR1 is KGHSH and CDR2 is LQKENI. Germline trimming cut 5 bases from V and 6 bases from J; bases unmatched to any gene: 9.

The chain combines TRBV7-9 with TRBJ2-7, with D uncertain. Trimming pared 3 bases from V and 5 bases from J, leaving 14 bases between. The CDR3 sequence is 14 residues long. CDR1 is SEHNR and CDR2 is FQNEAQ in the germline V gene (reference sequence). CDR3 bases: TGTGCCAGCAGCTTTCCGGGCCATAACAACGAGCAGTACTTC. This gives the protein CASSFPGHNNEQYF.

The rearrangement links TRBV12-3 or TRBV12-4 to TRBJ1-5, with 8 bases aligning to TRBD1. The CDR3 runs to 13 residues. V lost 5 bases and J lost 6; bases outside the gene matches: 3. CDR3 bases: TGTGCCAGCAGTCCAGGGGGCAGTCAGCCCCAGCATTTT. This translates into CASSPGGSQPQHF.

This clone was counted a single time. The chain combines TRBV7-6 with TRBJ2-1; D is ambiguous. Trimming removed 1 base from V and 5 bases from J, with 9 bases in between. The CDR3 sequence is 14 residues long. Germline V gene sequence: CDR1 SGHVS, CDR2 FNYEAQ. The CDR3 here is CASSLGGPHNEQFF. CDR3 sequence (DNA): TGTGCCAGCAGCTTAGGAGGCCCACACAATGAGCAGTTCTTC.

DNA for the CDR3: TGTGCCAGCAGCTTAGATCAACTTACCTCCTATGGCTACACCTTC. It yields the protein CASSLDQLTSYGYTF. V and J are TRBV11-2 and TRBJ1-2; D remains ambiguous. The V and J ends lost 0 bases and 4 bases respectively, with 12 bases between them. Germline V gives CDR1 SGHAT, CDR2 FQNNGV. The CDR3 has 15 residues.

V is TRBV6-5 and J is TRBJ1-5; maybe TRBD1 (5 bases). From germline, CDR1 is MNHEY and CDR2 SVGAGI. V was trimmed by 6 bases and J by 3 bases, leaving 12 bases between them. CDR3 length: 14 residues. CDR3 sequence: CASSLWGNNQPQHF. The CDR3 DNA reads as TGTGCCAGCAGCTTATGGGGGAACAATCAGCCCCAGCATTTT.

The CDR3 DNA sequence: TGTGCCAGCAGCTTAGGTGGACAGGGCTTTTCACCCCTCCACTTT. It yields the protein CASSLGGQGFSPLHF. This sequence joins TRBV13 and TRBJ1-6; the match to TRBD1 covers 8 bases. This CDR3 comprises 15 residues. Germline V gives CDR1 PRHDT, CDR2 FYEKMQ (reference sequence). Trimming removed 0 bases from V and 9 bases from J; junction bases left unmatched: 4.

This chain uses TRBV6-5 with TRBJ1-5, with TRBD1 as a possible D gene (5 bases). The CDR3 is made up of 15 amino acids. Per germline, CDR1 MNHEY and CDR2 SVGAGI. V was cut by 0 bases and J by 9 bases, with 15 bases left in between. CDR3 bases: TGTGCCAGCAGTTACTCGAGCCAGGGAGGTCGGCCCCAGCATTTT. It translates to CASSYSSQGGRPQHF.

The chain uses TRBV10-1 and TRBJ1-5; perhaps TRBD1 as D (5 bases). The CDR3 covers 14 residues. Germline V gene sequence: CDR1 WNHNN, CDR2 SYGVQD (reference sequence). Trimming pared 4 bases from V and 7 bases from J, leaving 14 bases between. This chain's CDR3 is CASSGGTRDQPQHF. CDR3 DNA sequence: TGCGCCAGCAGTGGGGGGACTCGTGACCAGCCCCAGCATTTT.

This CDR3 reads CASSPRGNTEAFF. CDR3 bases: TGTGCCAGCAGTCCCCGGGGGAACACTGAAGCTTTCTTT. The genes are TRBV27 and TRBJ1-1, with D hard to call. Germline V gene lookup returns CDR1 MNHEY and CDR2 SMNVEV (reference sequence). Trimming stripped 5 bases from V and 1 base from J, with 8 bases between. This CDR3 contains 13 residues.

J is TRBJ1-2 and V is TRBV27, with 7 nucleotides matching TRBD1. V gave up 5 bases and J gave up 0 bases; unmatched junction bases: 12. CDR3 length: 17 amino acids. CDR1 and CDR2 from the germline V gene are MNHEY and SMNVEV (reference sequence). CDR3 in amino acids: CASSPRTGHSSNYGYTF. The CDR3 DNA reads TGTGCCAGCAGTCCTCGGACAGGACACTCTTCTAACTATGGCTACACCTTC.

The chain employs TRBV27 and TRBJ1-1; no clear D. In germline, CDR1 is MNHEY, CDR2 SMNVEV (reference sequence). V gave up 1 base and J gave up 3 bases, with 12 bases separating them. The CDR3 sequence is 15 residues long. The CDR3 DNA reads TGTGCCAGCAGTTTATATGGACCCCGGTACACTGAAGCTTTCTTT. Translated, it gives CASSLYGPRYTEAFF.